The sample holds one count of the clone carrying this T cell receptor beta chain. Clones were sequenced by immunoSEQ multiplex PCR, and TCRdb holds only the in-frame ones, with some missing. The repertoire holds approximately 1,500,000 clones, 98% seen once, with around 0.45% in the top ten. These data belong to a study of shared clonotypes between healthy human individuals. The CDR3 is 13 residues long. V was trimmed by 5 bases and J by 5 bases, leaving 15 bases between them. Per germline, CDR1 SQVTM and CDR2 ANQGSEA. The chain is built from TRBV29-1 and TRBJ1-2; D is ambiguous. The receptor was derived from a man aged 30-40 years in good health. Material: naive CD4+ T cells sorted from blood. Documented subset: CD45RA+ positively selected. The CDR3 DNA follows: TGCAGCGTTACCTCGTCGGGAGAATATGGCTACACCTTC. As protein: CSVTSSGEYGYTF.